These 3 T cell receptor beta chains share one sample of origin, sequenced in a study of technical replicates of blood from a few donors. The repertoire was sequenced with immunoSEQ multiplex PCR; TCRdb's copy has only in-frame clones and lacks some. The table includes about 76,000 clones, 91% detected once. Sequencing used T cells isolated from PBMCs. The source is a human donor in good health.

The chain joins TRBV4-1 to TRBJ2-4; 12 bases agree with TRBD2. V dropped 0 bases and J dropped 2; count of bases not matched to a gene: 8. Germline V gene sequence: CDR1 MGHRA, CDR2 YSYEKL. The CDR3 extends over 19 amino acids. CDR3 residues: CASSQDRTSGMGSKNIQYF. The DNA of the CDR3 is TGCGCCAGCAGCCAAGATAGGACTAGCGGGATGGGGTCCAAAAACATTCAGTACTTC.

The chain employs TRBV4-1 and TRBJ1-2, with D unclear. V shed 3 bases and J shed 0 bases, with 8 bases lying between them. The CDR3 has 14 residues. Germline V lookup: CDR1 MGHRA, CDR2 YSYEKL. The CDR3 loop is CASSQRGANYGYTF. CDR3 DNA: TGCGCCAGCAGCCAGAGAGGAGCTAACTATGGCTACACCTTC.

The CDR3 is CASSLAGGRETQYF. The DNA of the CDR3 is TGTGCCAGCAGTTTAGCGGGGGGGCGAGAGACCCAGTACTTC. The rearrangement joins TRBV6-6 to TRBJ2-5, with 11 positions matching TRBD2. The V gene end was trimmed by 4 bases and the J gene end by 4 bases; junction bases not matched to a gene: 2. The CDR3 is made up of 14 amino acids. Germline CDR1 MNHNY, CDR2 SVGAGI (reference sequence).